This TCR beta chain was retrieved from a study of beta chain features in type 1 diabetes. Study summary: All samples combined gave fewer than 110 million sorted cells for examination. General study points: Type 1 diabetes patients had moderately but significantly shorter TCRB CDR3s in all four CD4+ subsets. Possible PCR preference for shorter templates applied equally to patients and controls.

Sorting of CD4+ naive, central memory, regulatory and stem cell-like memory cells was performed via CD45RO/CCR7/CD25/CD127/CD95/CD27. The trim removed 4 bases at V and 12 bases at J, leaving 7 bases unmatched. Germline V gene sequence: CDR1 SGHRS, CDR2 YFSETQ. CDR3 length: 14 amino acids. Remarks on this clone: Its matching antigen is unknown.

Sequenced material consisted of expressed TCRB transcripts (all of the isolated RNA was reverse transcribed). The protocol was immunoSEQ multiplex PCR, while the TCRdb copy is restricted to in-frame clones and leaves out a portion. The data show about 740,000 clones, with under 15% seen just once and approximately 0.021% held by the top ten. The chain uses TRBV5-1 and TRBJ2-1; 13 bases line up with TRBD2. The sample comprised naive CD4+ T cells from blood. The receptor was isolated from a young man with type 1 diabetes. Here the CDR3 reads CASSPGLAGLGQFF. CDR3 DNA sequence: TGCGCCAGCAGCCCGGGACTAGCGGGGTTGGGGCAGTTCTTC.